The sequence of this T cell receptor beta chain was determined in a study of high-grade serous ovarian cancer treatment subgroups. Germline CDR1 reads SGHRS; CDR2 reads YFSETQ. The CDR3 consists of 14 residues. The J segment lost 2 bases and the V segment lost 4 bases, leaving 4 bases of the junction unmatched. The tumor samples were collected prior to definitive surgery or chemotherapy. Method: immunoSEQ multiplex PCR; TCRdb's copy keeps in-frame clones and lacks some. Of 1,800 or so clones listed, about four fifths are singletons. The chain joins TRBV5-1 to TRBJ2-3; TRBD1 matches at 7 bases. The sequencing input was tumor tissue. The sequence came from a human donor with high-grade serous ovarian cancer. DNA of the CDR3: TGCGCCAGCAGCATGGACAGGCCCACAGATACGCAGTATTTT. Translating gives CASSMDRPTDTQYF. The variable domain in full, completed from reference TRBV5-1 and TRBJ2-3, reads KAGVTQTPRYLIKTRGQQVTLSCSPISGHRSVSWYQQTPGQGLQFLFEYFSETQRNKGNFPGRFSGRQFSNSRSEMNVSTLELGDSALYLCASSMDRPTDTQYFGPGTRLTVL.